This T cell receptor (beta chain) was profiled in a study of blood T cell repertoires in COVID-19. Overall study context: Collection of acute and convalescent COVID-19 samples took place in the United States, Italy and Spain. T cells, B-cell-depleted T cells, or PBMCs supplied cDNA or gDNA.

While infection was still active, Seattle patients were enrolled and then followed longitudinally. Per the original methods: Cell counts per sample came from amplifying reference gene primers. Clones were read by immunoSEQ multiplex PCR, and TCRdb kept only the in-frame ones, dropping some. The V and J calls and clone size are taken from that table; D and trimming were inferred from the DNA. The sample yields roughly 70,000 clones, roughly 71% seen once. The V end lost 6 bases, the J end lost 12 bases, and 11 bases lay between the germline ends. Germline V lookup: CDR1 MNHNS, CDR2 SASEGT. The CDR3 covers 11 residues.

The TCR comes from a man between 60 and 75 years old with COVID-19, enrolled during active disease. This rearrangement joins TRBV6-1 to TRBJ1-4; D not resolved. Source material: peripheral blood. The CDR3 reads CASSRREELFF. In DNA, the CDR3 is TGTGCCAGCAGCCGTCGGGAGGAACTGTTTTTT.